This T cell receptor beta chain was captured in a study of blood T cell repertoires in COVID-19. Turning to the study itself: COVID-19 samples collected from the United States, Italy and Spain covered acute and convalescent phases.

Germline V gene sequence: CDR1 LGHDT, CDR2 YNNKEL (reference sequence). The CDR3 covers 15 residues. The V gene lost 1 base and the J gene lost 7 bases, with 16 bases spanning the gap. Here immunoSEQ multiplex PCR was the method, and the copy in TCRdb shows in-frame clones only, minus some. The table lists 250,000 to 400,000 clones, almost 90% of them singletons. Patients at the Seattle site were enrolled during active infection and followed longitudinally. The sequenced sample consisted of peripheral blood. The TCR comes from a woman between 25 and 40 years old with COVID-19, enrolled during active disease. This sequence joins TRBV3-1 (or the pseudogene TRBV3-2) and TRBJ1-1; a weak D match, TRBD1 (5 bases). The CDR3 DNA reads as TGTGCCAGCAGCCAAGGTTTAGACGGGGGATTTGAAGCTTTCTTT. The encoded protein is CASSQGLDGGFEAFF.